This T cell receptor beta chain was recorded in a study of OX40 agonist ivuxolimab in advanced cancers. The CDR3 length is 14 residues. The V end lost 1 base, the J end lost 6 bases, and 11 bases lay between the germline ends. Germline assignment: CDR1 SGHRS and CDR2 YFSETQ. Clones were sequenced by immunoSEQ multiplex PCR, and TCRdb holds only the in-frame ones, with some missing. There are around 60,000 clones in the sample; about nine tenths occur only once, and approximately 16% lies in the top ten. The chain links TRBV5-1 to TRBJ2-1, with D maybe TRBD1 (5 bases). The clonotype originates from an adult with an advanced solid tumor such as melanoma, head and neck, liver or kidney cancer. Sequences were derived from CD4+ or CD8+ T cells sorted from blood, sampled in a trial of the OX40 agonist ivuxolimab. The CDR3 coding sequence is TGCGCCAGCAGCTTGCAGGGCCCCCTCAATGAGCAGTTCTTC. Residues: CASSLQGPLNEQFF.